This record covers a single TCR beta chain. What it binds is unknown. Treatment noted: about 20 received Ad26.COV2.S at low or high dose, single or two shots; roughly five received placebo; per-sample allocation not given. It was on day 63 after the first vaccine or placebo injection that samples were taken. This specimen comes from a study of Ad26.COV2.S vaccination and SARS-CoV-2 variants. Study-wide findings and caveats: Responses of spike-specific T cells (both CD8+ and CD4+) reportedly showed substantial breadth after vaccination. Those who received vaccine or placebo ended up with similar non-spike TCR breadth.

V dropped 1 base and J dropped 1 base, with 3 bases sitting between them. The CDR3 is made up of 13 amino acids. Clones were sequenced by immunoSEQ multiplex PCR, and TCRdb holds only the in-frame ones, with some missing. The sample shows about 500,000 clones, 70% to 90% of them seen only once. The receptor comes from a person aged 18 to 59 who received the Ad26.COV2.S COVID-19 vaccine or a placebo. The input for sequencing was peripheral blood, taken in a trial of Ad26.COV2.S vaccine versus placebo. The chain recombines TRBV5-3 with TRBJ1-5; D is unresolved. TRBV5-3 is recorded as an ORF, its role being uncertain. The CDR3 DNA sequence: TGTGCCAGAAGCTTGTGGAGCAATCAGCCCCAGCATTTT. This translates into CARSLWSNQPQHF.